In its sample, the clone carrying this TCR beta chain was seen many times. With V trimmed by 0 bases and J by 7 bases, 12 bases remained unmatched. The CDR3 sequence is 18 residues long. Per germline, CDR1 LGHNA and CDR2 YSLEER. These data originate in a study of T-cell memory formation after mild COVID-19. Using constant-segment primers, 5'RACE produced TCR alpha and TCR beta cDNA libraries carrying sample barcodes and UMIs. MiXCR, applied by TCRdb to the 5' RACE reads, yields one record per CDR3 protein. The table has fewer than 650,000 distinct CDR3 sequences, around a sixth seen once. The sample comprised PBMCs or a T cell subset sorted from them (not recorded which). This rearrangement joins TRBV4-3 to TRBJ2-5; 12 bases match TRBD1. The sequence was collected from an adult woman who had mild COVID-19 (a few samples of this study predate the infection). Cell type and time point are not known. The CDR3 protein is CASSQDTSGQGALGTQYF. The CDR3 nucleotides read TGCGCCAGCAGCCAAGATACGTCGGGACAGGGGGCACTGGGGACCCAGTACTTC.